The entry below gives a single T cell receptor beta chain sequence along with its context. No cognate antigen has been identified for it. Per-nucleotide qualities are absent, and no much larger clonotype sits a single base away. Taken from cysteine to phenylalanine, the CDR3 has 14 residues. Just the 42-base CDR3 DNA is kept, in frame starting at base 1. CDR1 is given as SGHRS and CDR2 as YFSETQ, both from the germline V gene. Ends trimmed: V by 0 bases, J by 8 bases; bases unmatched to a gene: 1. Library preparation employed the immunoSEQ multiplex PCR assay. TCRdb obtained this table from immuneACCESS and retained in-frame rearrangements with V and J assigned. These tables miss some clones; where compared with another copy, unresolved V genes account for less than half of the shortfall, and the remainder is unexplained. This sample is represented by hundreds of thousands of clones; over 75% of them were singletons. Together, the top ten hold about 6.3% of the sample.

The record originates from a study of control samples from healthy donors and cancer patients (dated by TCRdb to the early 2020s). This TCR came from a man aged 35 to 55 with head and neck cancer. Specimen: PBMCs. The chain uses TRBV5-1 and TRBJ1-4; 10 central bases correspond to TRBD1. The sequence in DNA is TGCGCCAGCAGCTTGGCGGGACAGGGGGAAAAACTGTTTTTT. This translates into CASSLAGQGEKLFF. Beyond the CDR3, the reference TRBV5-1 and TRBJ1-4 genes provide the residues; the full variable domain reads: KAGVTQTPRYLIKTRGQQVTLSCSPISGHRSVSWYQQTPGQGLQFLFEYFSETQRNKGNFPGRFSGRQFSNSRSEMNVSTLELGDSALYLCASSLAGQGEKLFFGSGTQLSVL.